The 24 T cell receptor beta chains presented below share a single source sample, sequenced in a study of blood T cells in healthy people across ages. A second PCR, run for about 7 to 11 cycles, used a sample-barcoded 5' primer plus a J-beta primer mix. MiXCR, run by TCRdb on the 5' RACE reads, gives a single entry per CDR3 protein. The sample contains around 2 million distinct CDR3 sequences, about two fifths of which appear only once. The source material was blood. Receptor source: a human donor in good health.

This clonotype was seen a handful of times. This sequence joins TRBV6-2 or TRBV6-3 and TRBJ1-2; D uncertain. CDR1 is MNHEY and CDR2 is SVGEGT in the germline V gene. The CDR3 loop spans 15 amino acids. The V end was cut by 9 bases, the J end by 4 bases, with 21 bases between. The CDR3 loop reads CASSLRPPSSYGYTF. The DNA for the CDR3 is TGTGCCAGTAGCCTCCGGCCCCCGTCGTCCTATGGCTACACCTTC.

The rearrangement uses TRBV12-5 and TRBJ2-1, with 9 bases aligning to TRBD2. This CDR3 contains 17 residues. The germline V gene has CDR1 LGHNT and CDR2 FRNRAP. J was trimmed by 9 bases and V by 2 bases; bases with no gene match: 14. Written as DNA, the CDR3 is TGTGCTAGTGGTTTGTGGGCGGGGGGGGCCCCCCTGGGTGAGCAGTTCTTC. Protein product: CASGLWAGGAPLGEQFF.

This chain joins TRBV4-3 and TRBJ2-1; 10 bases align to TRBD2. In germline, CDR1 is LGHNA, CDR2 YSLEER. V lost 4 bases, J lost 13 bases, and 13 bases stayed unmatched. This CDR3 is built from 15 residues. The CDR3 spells CASSLKRGGVWTQFF. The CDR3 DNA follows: TGCGCCAGCAGCCTTAAGCGGGGGGGCGTTTGGACCCAGTTCTTC.

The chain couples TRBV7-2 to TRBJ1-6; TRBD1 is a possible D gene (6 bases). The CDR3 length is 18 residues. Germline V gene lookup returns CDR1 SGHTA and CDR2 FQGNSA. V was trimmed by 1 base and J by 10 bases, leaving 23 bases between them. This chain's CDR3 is CASSLEAVRGLSRSPLHF. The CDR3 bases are TGTGCCAGCAGCTTAGAAGCGGTCCGGGGGCTAAGTCGCTCACCCCTCCACTTT.

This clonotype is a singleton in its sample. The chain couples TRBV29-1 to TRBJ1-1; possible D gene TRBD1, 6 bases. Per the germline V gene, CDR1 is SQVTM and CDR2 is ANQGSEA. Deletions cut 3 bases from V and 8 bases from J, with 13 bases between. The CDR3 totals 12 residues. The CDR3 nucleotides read TGCAGCGTTGACGGACAGAGGTTCGAAGCTTTCTTT. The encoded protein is CSVDGQRFEAFF.

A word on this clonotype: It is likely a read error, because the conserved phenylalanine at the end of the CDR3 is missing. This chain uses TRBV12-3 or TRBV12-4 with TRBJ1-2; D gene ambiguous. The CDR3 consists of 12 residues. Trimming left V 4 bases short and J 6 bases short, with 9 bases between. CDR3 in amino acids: CASSSAGNGYTL. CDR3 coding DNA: TGTGCCAGCAGTTCAGCTGGCAATGGCTACACCCTC.

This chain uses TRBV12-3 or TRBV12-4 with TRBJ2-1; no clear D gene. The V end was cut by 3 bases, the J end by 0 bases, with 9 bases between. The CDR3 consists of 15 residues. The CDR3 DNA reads TGTGCCAGCAGTTTCACGACATTCTCCTACAATGAGCAGTTCTTC. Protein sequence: CASSFTTFSYNEQFF.

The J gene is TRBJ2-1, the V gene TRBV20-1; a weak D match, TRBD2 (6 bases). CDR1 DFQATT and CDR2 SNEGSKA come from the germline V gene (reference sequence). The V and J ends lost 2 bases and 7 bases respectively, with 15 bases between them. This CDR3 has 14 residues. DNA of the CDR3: TGCAGTGCTAGACGCCGACTAGAGACAAATGAGCAGTTCTTC. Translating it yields CSARRRLETNEQFF.

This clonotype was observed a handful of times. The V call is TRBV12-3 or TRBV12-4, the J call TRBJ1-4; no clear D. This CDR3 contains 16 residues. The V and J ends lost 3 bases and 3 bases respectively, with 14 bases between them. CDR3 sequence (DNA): TGTGCCAGCAGTTTTGGTATCGGCCTGCCTAATGAAAAACTGTTTTTT. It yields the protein CASSFGIGLPNEKLFF.

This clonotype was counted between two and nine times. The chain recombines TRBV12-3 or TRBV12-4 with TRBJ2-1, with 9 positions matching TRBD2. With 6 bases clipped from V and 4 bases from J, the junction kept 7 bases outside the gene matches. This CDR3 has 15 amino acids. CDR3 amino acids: CASSPSSGAYNEQFF. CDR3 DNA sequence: TGTGCCAGCAGCCCGTCTAGCGGGGCTTACAATGAGCAGTTCTTC.

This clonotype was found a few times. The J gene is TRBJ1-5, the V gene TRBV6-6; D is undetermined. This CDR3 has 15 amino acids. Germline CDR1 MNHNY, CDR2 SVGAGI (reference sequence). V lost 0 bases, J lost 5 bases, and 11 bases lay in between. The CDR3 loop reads CASSYSGEVDQPQHF. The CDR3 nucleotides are TGTGCCAGCAGTTACTCCGGAGAGGTTGATCAGCCCCAGCATTTT.

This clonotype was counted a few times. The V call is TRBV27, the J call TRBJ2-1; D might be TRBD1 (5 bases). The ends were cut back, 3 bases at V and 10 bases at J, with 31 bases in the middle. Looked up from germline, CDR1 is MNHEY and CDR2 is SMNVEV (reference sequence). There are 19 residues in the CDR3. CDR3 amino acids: CASSFLTQSAAVGDGEQFF. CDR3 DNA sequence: TGTGCCAGCAGTTTCTTGACACAGAGCGCGGCAGTAGGGGATGGGGAGCAGTTCTTC.

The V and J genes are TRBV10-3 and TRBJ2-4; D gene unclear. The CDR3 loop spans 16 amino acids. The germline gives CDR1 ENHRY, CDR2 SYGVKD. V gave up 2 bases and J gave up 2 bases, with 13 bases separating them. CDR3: CAISEKAGNTKNIQYF. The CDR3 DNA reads TGTGCCATCAGTGAGAAGGCAGGTAATACCAAAAACATTCAGTACTTC.

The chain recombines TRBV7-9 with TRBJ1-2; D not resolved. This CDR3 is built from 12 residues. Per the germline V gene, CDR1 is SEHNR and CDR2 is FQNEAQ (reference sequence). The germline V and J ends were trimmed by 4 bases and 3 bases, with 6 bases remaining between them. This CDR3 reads CASSSPHYGYTF. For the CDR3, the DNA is TGTGCCAGCAGCTCCCCCCACTATGGCTACACCTTC. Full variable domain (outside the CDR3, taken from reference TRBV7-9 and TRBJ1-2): DTGVSQNPRHKITKRGQNVTFRCDPISEHNRLYWYRQTLGQGPEFLTYFQNEAQLEKSRLLSDRFSAERPKGSFSTLEIQRTEQGDSAMYLCASSSPHYGYTFGSGTRLTVV.

The CDR3 loop reads CASSQPGQGAFYGYTF. CDR3 DNA sequence: TGCGCCAGCAGCCAACCGGGACAGGGTGCGTTCTATGGCTACACCTTC. The chain links TRBV4-3 to TRBJ1-2; 9 bases agree with TRBD1. This CDR3 has 16 residues. With 2 bases clipped from V and 4 bases from J, the junction kept 8 bases outside the gene matches. From germline, CDR1 is LGHNA and CDR2 YSLEER.

The CDR3 DNA reads TGCGCCAGCAGCCAAGGCCTAGCGGGGGGGAGCACAGATACGCAGTATTTT. This gives the protein CASSQGLAGGSTDTQYF. The chain uses TRBV4-1 and TRBJ2-3; 12 bases are shared with TRBD2. V lost 1 base and J lost 0; bases outside the gene matches: 2. CDR1 and CDR2 (germline): MGHRA, YSYEKL. The CDR3 covers 17 residues.

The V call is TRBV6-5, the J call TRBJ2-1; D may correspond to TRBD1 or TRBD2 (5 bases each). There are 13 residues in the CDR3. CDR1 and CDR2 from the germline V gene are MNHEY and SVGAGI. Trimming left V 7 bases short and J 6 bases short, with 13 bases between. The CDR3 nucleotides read TGTGCCAGCAACGGGGCAGTCGTCAATGAGCAGTTCTTC. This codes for CASNGAVVNEQFF.

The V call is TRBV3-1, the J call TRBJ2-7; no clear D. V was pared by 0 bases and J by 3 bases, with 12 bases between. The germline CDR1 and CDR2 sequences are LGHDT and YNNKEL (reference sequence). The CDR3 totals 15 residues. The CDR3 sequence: CASSQERVSIYEQYF. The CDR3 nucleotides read TGTGCCAGCAGCCAAGAGAGAGTTTCTATCTACGAGCAGTACTTC.

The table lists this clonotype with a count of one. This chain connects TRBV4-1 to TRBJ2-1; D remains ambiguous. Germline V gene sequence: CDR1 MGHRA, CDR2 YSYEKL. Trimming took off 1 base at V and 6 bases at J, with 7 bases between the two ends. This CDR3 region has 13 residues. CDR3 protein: CASSQGRSNEQFF. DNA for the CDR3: TGCGCCAGCAGCCAAGGGCGGAGCAATGAGCAGTTCTTC.

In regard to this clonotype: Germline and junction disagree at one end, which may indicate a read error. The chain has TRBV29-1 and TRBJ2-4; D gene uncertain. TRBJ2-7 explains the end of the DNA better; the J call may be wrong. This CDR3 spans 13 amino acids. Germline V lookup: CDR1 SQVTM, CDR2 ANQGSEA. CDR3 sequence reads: CSVELPATYEQYF. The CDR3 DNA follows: TGCAGTGTTGAATTGCCCGCAACCTACGAGCAGTACTTC.

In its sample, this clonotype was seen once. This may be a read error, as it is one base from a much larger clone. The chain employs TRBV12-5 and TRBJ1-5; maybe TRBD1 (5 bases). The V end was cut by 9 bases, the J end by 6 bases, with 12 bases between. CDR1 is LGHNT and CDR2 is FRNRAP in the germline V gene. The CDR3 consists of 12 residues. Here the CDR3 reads CARGQDTQPQHF. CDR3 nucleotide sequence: TGTGCTAGGGGCCAGGACACTCAGCCCCAGCATTTT.

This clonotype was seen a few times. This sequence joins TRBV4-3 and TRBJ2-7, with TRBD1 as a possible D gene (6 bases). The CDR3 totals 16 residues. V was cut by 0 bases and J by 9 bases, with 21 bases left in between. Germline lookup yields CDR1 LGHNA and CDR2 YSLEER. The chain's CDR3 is CASSQDLPGAPLRQYF. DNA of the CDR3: TGCGCCAGCAGCCAAGATTTGCCAGGGGCCCCTCTACGGCAGTACTTC.

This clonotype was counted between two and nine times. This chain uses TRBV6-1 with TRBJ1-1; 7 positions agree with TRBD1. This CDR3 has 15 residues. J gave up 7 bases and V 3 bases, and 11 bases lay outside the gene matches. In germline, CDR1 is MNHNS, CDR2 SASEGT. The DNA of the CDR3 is TGTGCCAGCAGTGACCCGGGGACAGTCATAGATGAAGCTTTCTTT. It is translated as CASSDPGTVIDEAFF.

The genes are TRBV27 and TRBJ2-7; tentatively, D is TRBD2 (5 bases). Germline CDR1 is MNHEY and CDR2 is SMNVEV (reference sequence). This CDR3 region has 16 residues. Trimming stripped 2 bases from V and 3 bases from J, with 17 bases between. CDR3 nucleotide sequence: TGTGCCAGCAGTTTAATTTCGGGGATTGGGGTCTACGAGCAGTACTTC. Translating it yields CASSLISGIGVYEQYF.